Listed below are T cell receptor beta chains from one sample, sequenced in a study of long-term antiretroviral therapy in people with HIV. TCRdb's table, derived via immunoSEQ multiplex PCR, lists solely in-frame clones and lacks some. The sample carries 25,000 to 30,000 clones, 93% recorded once. Sequenced here: unsorted PBMCs, sampled approximately 6.5 years after starting antiretroviral therapy. The receptors were gathered from a woman between 40 and 55 years old with HIV. Both conserved end residues are trimmed from each CDR3. A D gene is named only where the DNA matches it firmly.

CDR3aa,v_gene,d_gene,j_gene
ASSPTRKQSDT,TRBV6-5,-,TRBJ1-2
ASSPRGGSTNEKLF,TRBV18,-,TRBJ1-4
ASSPGQSNSPLH,TRBV5-1,TRBD1,TRBJ1-6
ASSREWGRTEAF,TRBV2,-,TRBJ1-1
ASRGHPLEDSNQPQH,TRBV21-1,-,TRBJ1-5
ASSPGQLAYEQY,TRBV7-9,TRBD1,TRBJ2-7
AWSNGIATNEKLF,TRBV30,-,TRBJ1-4
ASSSGTASRVEQF,TRBV6-1,TRBD1,TRBJ2-1
ASSATSGGMYEQF,TRBV9,TRBD2,TRBJ2-1
ASSPGTGESNYGYT,TRBV27,TRBD1,TRBJ1-2
AWSGRAGSYNEQF,TRBV30,-,TRBJ2-1
ASSQGTRVLNTEAF,TRBV14,-,TRBJ1-1
ASSYSRGYNEQF,TRBV6-5,-,TRBJ2-1
ASSQGQGDTSEQY,TRBV5-5,TRBD1,TRBJ2-7